This T cell receptor (beta chain) was identified during a study of T cell responses to AZD1222 COVID-19 vaccine. For the study at large: Second doses were pooled across both intervals (about 4 or about 12 weeks). Points from the study as a whole: The study found Spike-specific TCR breadth and depth rose after two AZD1222 doses. Nearly half of the spike-specific TCRs reportedly recognize variant regions that carry no mutations. Vaccine-related CD4 TCRs covered spike, predominating at 160-218 and 743-854.

Germline V gene data show CDR1 as MNHEY and CDR2 as SMNVEV (reference sequence). The CDR3 is 13 amino acids. V lost 7 bases and J lost 5; bases outside the gene matches: 7. Here immunoSEQ multiplex PCR was the method, and the copy in TCRdb shows in-frame clones only, minus some. The repertoire consists of roughly 140,000 clones, with around 87% occurring once and the leading ten covering around 1.6%. A word on this clone: Antigen specificity is unknown.

The sample in question was peripheral blood, obtained on day 0 of AZD1222 vaccination. The sequence came from an adult in good health. The gene calls are TRBV27 and TRBJ2-5; 7 bases fit TRBD2. For the CDR3, the DNA is TGTGCCAGCAAGCGGGGCTACGGGGAGACCCAGTACTTC. It specifies CASKRGYGETQYF.